A single sample is the source of the 13 T cell receptor beta chains below, sequenced in a study of shared clonotypes between healthy human individuals (TCRdb year 2020). Library method: the immunoSEQ multiplex PCR assay. TCRdb carries this immuneACCESS record with in-frame sequences only. Its versions omit some clonotypes, under half of them owing to an unresolved V gene in the studies checked, with the rest unexplained. The sample records about 610,000 clones, less than 98% of which are singletons. 0.055% to 0.07% of the sample lies in the top ten. Material: naive CD4+ T cells sorted from blood. The sample's cell subset or site label, decoded: CD45RA+ positively selected. These receptors were collected from a woman between 25 and 40 years old in good health.

This chain uses TRBV19 with TRBJ2-1; D perhaps matches TRBD2 (6 bases). CDR1 is LNHDA, CDR2 SQIVND, per germline (reference sequence). The CDR3 has 14 residues. V shed 10 bases and J shed 5 bases, with 18 bases lying between them. The CDR3 coding sequence is TGTGCCACCCGGGGACTTATAAGTGACAATGAGCAGTTCTTC. The encoded protein is CATRGLISDNEQFF.

The DNA for the CDR3 is TGTGCCAGCAGACCACGGGCGGGTTCCTACGAGCAGTACTTC. Its protein product is CASRPRAGSYEQYF. V is TRBV27 and J is TRBJ2-7, with a possible D match to TRBD2 (5 bases). CDR1 MNHEY and CDR2 SMNVEV come from the germline V gene (reference sequence). The CDR3 contains 14 residues. V lost 6 bases, J lost 1 base, and 13 bases lay in between.

Concerning this clone itself: Germline and junction disagree at one end, which may indicate a read error. The chain couples TRBV19 to TRBJ2-6; 9 bases agree with TRBD2. This CDR3 has 13 amino acids. Germline V gene data show CDR1 as LNHDA and CDR2 as SQIVND (reference sequence). The CDR3 loop reads CASSMASGNIISF. CDR3 coding DNA: TGTGCCAGTAGTATGGCTAGCGGGAACATCATTTCTTTC.

This rearrangement joins TRBV18 to TRBJ1-2, with D unclear. Germline V gives CDR1 KGHSH, CDR2 LQKENI. The CDR3 runs to 13 residues. With 8 bases removed from V and 5 bases from J, the gap between germline ends came to 15 bases. The CDR3 DNA sequence: TGTGCCAGCACGAGTGAGGAGTCTTATGGCTACACCTTC. Translated: CASTSEESYGYTF. Full variable domain (remainder filled in from reference TRBV18 and TRBJ1-2): NAGVMQNPRHLVRRRGQEARLRCSPMKGHSHVYWYRQLPEEGLKFMVYLQKENIIDESGMPKERFSAEFPKEGPSILRIQQVVRGDSAAYFCASTSEESYGYTFGSGTRLTVV.

This clone was found once. This sequence joins TRBV28 and TRBJ1-4; 7 bases are a match to TRBD1. With V trimmed by 5 bases and J by 3 bases, 6 bases remained unmatched. This CDR3 is 15 amino acids long. Germline loops: CDR1 MDHEN, CDR2 SYDVKM. In DNA, the CDR3 is TGTGCCAGCAGTCAGACCGGGACAGCTAATGAAAAACTGTTTTTT. Translated: CASSQTGTANEKLFF.

V usage is TRBV5-4 and J usage is TRBJ1-1, with 7 bases matching TRBD1. The ends lost 4 bases at V and 0 bases at J; junction bases unmatched: 6. CDR1 and CDR2 from the germline V gene are SGHNT and YYREEE (reference sequence). The CDR3 extends over 15 amino acids. This CDR3 is CASSGPGQMNTEAFF. In DNA form, the CDR3 reads TGTGCCAGCAGCGGACCGGGACAGATGAACACTGAAGCTTTCTTT.

The J gene is TRBJ2-3, the V gene TRBV6-6; 11 bases align to TRBD2. The CDR3 is 16 amino acids. With V trimmed by 6 bases and J by 2 bases, 7 bases remained unmatched. Germline lookup yields CDR1 MNHNY and CDR2 SVGAGI (reference sequence). The CDR3 sequence is CASRGLAGGATDTQYF. CDR3 nucleotides: TGTGCCAGCAGGGGGCTAGCGGGAGGAGCCACAGATACGCAGTATTTT.

V gene TRBV11-2 combines with J gene TRBJ2-7; 11 bases line up with TRBD2. V trimming: 1 base; J trimming: 6 bases; junction bases outside the gene matches: 5. This CDR3 is built from 15 residues. Germline V gives CDR1 SGHAT, CDR2 FQNNGV. The CDR3 here is CASSLGSGRASEQYF. The CDR3 region has the DNA TGTGCCAGCAGCTTAGGTAGCGGGAGGGCCTCCGAGCAGTACTTC.

The chain recombines TRBV11-2 with TRBJ2-7; D unresolved. The CDR3 covers 14 residues. V was shortened by 3 bases and J by 2 bases, with 11 bases between the two germline ends. CDR1 and CDR2 (germline): SGHAT, FQNNGV. CDR3 coding DNA: TGTGCCAGCAGCTTTCGGGTCTCCGCCTACGAGCAGTACTTC. Translated, it gives CASSFRVSAYEQYF.

The V call is TRBV18, the J call TRBJ2-7; TRBD2 is a possible D gene (5 bases). Between the trimmed V and J ends, which lost 3 bases and 2 bases, there was a span of 11 bases. In germline, CDR1 is KGHSH, CDR2 LQKENI. CDR3 length equals 14 residues. CDR3 DNA: TGTGCCAGCTCACCGGGGAGAGATGCCTACGAGCAGTACTTC. Translation: CASSPGRDAYEQYF.

The rearrangement joins TRBV28 to TRBJ2-7; perhaps TRBD1 as D (6 bases). Germline V gives CDR1 MDHEN, CDR2 SYDVKM. The CDR3 is 14 amino acids. V lost 2 bases and J lost 3, with 11 bases in between. CDR3 in DNA: TGTGCCAGCAGTTTAGGGGACATAAACTACGAGCAGTACTTC. This sequence encodes CASSLGDINYEQYF. Based on the CDR3 plus reference TRBV28 and TRBJ2-7, the full variable domain is DVKVTQSSRYLVKRTGEKVFLECVQDMDHENMFWYRQDPGLGLRLIYFSYDVKMKEKGDIPEGYSVSREKKERFSLILESASTNQTSMYLCASSLGDINYEQYFGPGTRLTVT.

The chain is built from TRBV6-5 and TRBJ2-3; D unclear. Trimming pared 5 bases from V and 7 bases from J, leaving 13 bases between. CDR1 is MNHEY, CDR2 SVGAGI, per germline. CDR3 length equals 13 residues. The CDR3 nucleotides read TGTGCCAGCAGTGAAATCGGTGGCTATACGCAGTATTTT. Translated: CASSEIGGYTQYF.

V usage is TRBV4-2 and J usage is TRBJ2-2; D is uncertain. Germline lookup yields CDR1 LGHNA and CDR2 YNFKEQ. This CDR3 has 15 amino acids. The V end lost 1 base, the J end lost 2 bases, and 8 bases lay between the germline ends. The CDR3 DNA is TGTGCCAGCAGCCAAGTCGACTCTAACACCGGGGAGCTGTTTTTT. It specifies CASSQVDSNTGELFF.